This TCR beta chain stems from a study of cytomegalovirus exposure and HLA in healthy donors. Study-wide results and caveats: The study listed roughly 150 cytomegalovirus-associated TCR beta chains. In a later analysis, V- and J-gene trimming of beta chains associated with a DCLRE1C missense variant, replicated independently. In a later analysis, across HLA loci, associated TCR counts were highest for DRB1, lowest for HLA-C.

The length of the CDR3 is 16 residues. Trimming pared 5 bases from V and 4 bases from J, leaving 20 bases between. Germline V CDR1 and CDR2: MDHEN, SYDVKM. To note about this clone: Its cognate antigen is unknown.

This PCR relied on a set of 60 Vbeta primers and 13 Jbeta primers. The repertoire was sequenced with immunoSEQ multiplex PCR; TCRdb's copy has only in-frame clones and lacks some. The sample holds around 130,000 clones, around 86% seen once. Source material: PBMCs. The genes are TRBV28 and TRBJ1-2; TRBD1 might be the D (5 bases). The TCR originated in a man aged 25 to 40 in good health and CMV-seronegative. The CDR3 loop reads CASSRNAAGPSYGYTF. The CDR3 DNA sequence: TGTGCCAGCAGTCGAAATGCGGCGGGGCCGAGCTATGGCTACACCTTC.